The clone carrying this T cell receptor (beta chain) was observed at least ten times. The antigen remains unidentified. The data are from a study of T cell repertoires in cytomegalovirus infection. Overall study: Public signatures in TCR beta pointed to CMV infection and matching HLA type.

Germline V CDR1 and CDR2: DFQATT, SNEGSKA (reference sequence). Trimming removed 6 bases from V and 4 bases from J; junction bases left unmatched: 11. CDR3 length: 14 amino acids. Overall study findings and caveats: Cumulative frequency (of public TCR beta family members) identified carriers of CMV plus the relevant HLA. It was HLA-C-restricted CMV-specific TCR beta clonotypes that dominated the response ex vivo.

TCRdb recomputed calls from the reads with MiXCR, one row per CDR3 protein. The table lists tens of thousands of distinct CDR3 sequences, 3.7% of them singletons. The specimen was PBMCs. The chain recombines TRBV20-1 with TRBJ1-2; 7 bases fit TRBD1. The receptor was isolated from a human donor in good health (CMV status not recorded). Some clones in this sample may be carry-over from other donors' samples. The CDR3 spells CSAAGGTDLYGYTF. CDR3 in DNA: TGCAGTGCGGCCGGAGGGACAGACCTCTATGGCTACACCTTC.